This T cell receptor beta chain was captured in a study of T cell repertoires in aging, cancer and after chemotherapy. Rearranged V-D-J TRB sequences were amplified with a mixed TRB-A/B primer pool. TCRdb called the multiplex PCR reads again in MiXCR, with one record for every CDR3 protein. The data contain about 2,300 distinct CDR3 sequences, around two thirds of them singletons. TCR beta rearrangements were amplified from peripheral blood genomic DNA. The CDR3 extends over 14 amino acids. V lost 5 bases to trimming and J lost 4 bases; unmatched junction nucleotides: 3. Per germline, CDR1 SGHDN and CDR2 FVKESK.

Sample: blood. The gene calls are TRBV14 and TRBJ1-1; 11 positions match TRBD1. The receptor was isolated from a human donor with a solid tumor. This CDR3 is CASSYGTGGTEAFF. CDR3 DNA sequence: TGTGCCAGCAGCTACGGGACAGGGGGCACTGAAGCTTTCTTT.